Listed here are 13 T cell receptor beta chains from one sample, sequenced in a study of cytomegalovirus exposure and HLA in healthy donors. In the PCR, 60 Vbeta and 13 Jbeta primers were used. TCRdb's copy holds only in-frame clones and misses some; the assay was immunoSEQ multiplex PCR. The sample lists 110,000 or so clones; 76% were seen once. Sequencing used PBMCs. Receptors originate from a woman between 45 and 60 years old in good health and CMV-seropositive.

The gene calls are TRBV7-9 and TRBJ2-7, with TRBD1 as a possible D gene (5 bases). In germline, CDR1 is SEHNR, CDR2 FQNEAQ (reference sequence). V lost 5 bases, J lost 5 bases, and 13 bases lay in between. The CDR3 covers 13 residues. CDR3 sequence (DNA): TGTGCCAGCAGCCCATCAGGGTACCACGAGCAGTACTTC. This translates into CASSPSGYHEQYF.

The rearrangement links TRBV9 to TRBJ1-2; 8 positions match TRBD1. Germline V gene lookup returns CDR1 SGDLS and CDR2 YYNGEE. V lost 4 bases and J lost 7; bases outside the gene matches: 9. The CDR3 sequence is 14 residues long. CDR3 residues: CASSPRGRRGGYTF. The DNA for the CDR3 is TGTGCCAGCAGCCCCAGGGGGCGCCGCGGTGGCTACACCTTC. Combining the CDR3 with reference TRBV9 and TRBJ1-2 gives the whole variable domain DSGVTQTPKHLITATGQRVTLRCSPRSGDLSVYWYQQSLDQGLQFLIQYYNGEERAKGNILERFSAQQFPDLHSELNLSSLELGDSALYFCASSPRGRRGGYTFGSGTRLTVV.

The gene calls are TRBV9 and TRBJ1-5, with D hard to call. The CDR3 sequence is 14 residues long. The germline CDR1 and CDR2 sequences are SGDLS and YYNGEE. With 3 bases removed from V and 4 bases from J, the gap between germline ends came to 11 bases. In DNA, the CDR3 is TGTGCCAGCAGCGAAGGAGGAGCAAATCAGCCCCAGCATTTT. As protein: CASSEGGANQPQHF. Full variable domain (outside the CDR3, taken from reference TRBV9 and TRBJ1-5): DSGVTQTPKHLITATGQRVTLRCSPRSGDLSVYWYQQSLDQGLQFLIQYYNGEERAKGNILERFSAQQFPDLHSELNLSSLELGDSALYFCASSEGGANQPQHFGDGTRLSIL.

A few counts support this clone. The gene calls are TRBV11-2 and TRBJ2-1; D might be TRBD2 (5 bases). This CDR3 spans 13 amino acids. Trimming stripped 4 bases from V and 5 bases from J, with 9 bases between. CDR1 is SGHAT, CDR2 FQNNGV, per germline. CDR3 amino acids: CASSSGENNEQFF. The DNA for the CDR3 is TGTGCCAGCAGCTCCGGGGAAAACAATGAGCAGTTCTTC.

The gene calls are TRBV5-1 and TRBJ2-5; TRBD2 is a possible D gene (6 bases). CDR1 is SGHRS and CDR2 is YFSETQ in the germline V gene. Trimming left V 2 bases short and J 2 bases short, with 10 bases between. This CDR3 has 14 residues. The CDR3 loop reads CASSFTAGQETQYF. Written as DNA, the CDR3 is TGCGCCAGCAGCTTCACGGCGGGGCAAGAGACCCAGTACTTC.

This chain joins TRBV2 and TRBJ2-5; 10 positions match TRBD1. Germline V CDR1 and CDR2: SNHLY, FYNNEI. Losses at the gene ends were 5 bases for V and 5 bases for J; bases not matched to a gene: 8. The CDR3 has 15 amino acids. CDR3 DNA sequence: TGTGCCAGCAGTCCCGACAGGGGGCTTGGGGAGACCCAGTACTTC. This translates into CASSPDRGLGETQYF.

This clone appeared a single time. The rearrangement uses TRBV7-9 and TRBJ2-5; 7 bases line up with TRBD1. Germline values: CDR1 SEHNR, CDR2 FQNEAQ (reference sequence). J lost 1 base, V lost 5 bases, and 7 bases had no gene match. The CDR3 loop spans 15 amino acids. The CDR3 protein is CASSPTGVTQETQYF. The CDR3 coding sequence is TGTGCCAGCAGCCCTACAGGGGTGACCCAAGAGACCCAGTACTTC.

This chain links TRBV7-6 with TRBJ2-1, with TRBD2 matching over 15 bases. CDR1 is SGHVS and CDR2 is FNYEAQ in the germline V gene. The J segment lost 0 bases and the V segment lost 4 bases, leaving 4 bases of the junction unmatched. This CDR3 is 18 amino acids long. CDR3 residues: CASSSGLAGGSSYNEQFF. In DNA form, the CDR3 reads TGTGCCAGCAGCTCGGGACTAGCGGGGGGTAGCTCCTACAATGAGCAGTTCTTC.

The J gene is TRBJ2-1, the V gene TRBV27; D might be TRBD2 (5 bases). V was shortened by 2 bases and J by 8 bases, with 13 bases between the two germline ends. Germline V gene lookup returns CDR1 MNHEY and CDR2 SMNVEV (reference sequence). This CDR3 region has 14 residues. The CDR3 coding sequence is TGTGCCAGCAGTTTAAGGGCTAGCCGGGATGAGCAGTTCTTC. Translation gives CASSLRASRDEQFF.

The chain has TRBV4-3 and TRBJ2-3; perhaps TRBD2 as D (5 bases). CDR3 length: 15 residues. With 0 bases removed from V and 2 bases from J, the gap between germline ends came to 9 bases. CDR1 is LGHNA, CDR2 YSLEER, per germline. CDR3 residues: CASSQEPAVTDTQYF. The CDR3 DNA follows: TGCGCCAGCAGCCAAGAACCAGCGGTCACAGATACGCAGTATTTT.

The V and J genes are TRBV9 and TRBJ2-5, with 10 bases matching TRBD1. The V and J ends lost 3 bases and 7 bases, in that order; junction bases with no gene match: 6. Looked up from germline, CDR1 is SGDLS and CDR2 is YYNGEE. The CDR3 consists of 14 residues. CDR3 amino acids: CASSGGQGVGTQYF. The DNA of the CDR3 is TGTGCCAGCAGCGGAGGACAGGGGGTGGGGACCCAGTACTTC.

This clone appeared a few times. The chain joins TRBV10-3 to TRBJ2-1; 9 bases match TRBD1. CDR3 length: 14 residues. Trimming cost V 10 bases and J 8 bases; bases outside gene matches: 12. CDR1 is ENHRY, CDR2 SYGVKD, per germline. The CDR3 DNA reads TGTGCCACTCAACCCGGGACAGGGAGGCATGAGCAGTTCTTC. It encodes CATQPGTGRHEQFF.

The V call is TRBV7-6, the J call TRBJ2-5; D might be TRBD2 (6 bases). The CDR3 runs to 14 residues. Germline assignment: CDR1 SGHVS and CDR2 FNYEAQ. V was trimmed by 5 bases and J by 1 base, leaving 11 bases between them. CDR3 DNA: TGTGCCAGCAGCCCGCTGACTAGCCAAGAGACCCAGTACTTC. This translates into CASSPLTSQETQYF.